This T cell receptor (beta chain) came from a study of cytomegalovirus exposure and HLA in healthy donors. Study-wide results and limits: An analysis that was carried out later associated 16,951 TCR beta sequences with HLA alleles at 0.05 false discovery rate. TCR beta V segments were, for the most part, productive about 90% or about 30% of the time in an earlier analysis.

Remarks on this clone: Its antigen remains unidentified.

This PCR relied on a set of 60 Vbeta primers and 13 Jbeta primers. Some clones are missing from TCRdb's copy, which holds only in-frame ones; the method was immunoSEQ multiplex PCR. The sample shows under 250,000 clones, over 60% of them seen only once. Germline V CDR1 and CDR2: SGHDT, YYEEEE. V shed 0 bases, J shed 0 bases, and the junction held 1 base outside the gene matches. This CDR3 is 15 amino acids long. Sequenced sample: PBMCs. The V and J genes are TRBV5-6 and TRBJ2-3; 7 bases line up with TRBD1. The clonotype originates from a man aged 18 to 29 in good health and CMV-seronegative. The CDR3, as DNA: TGTGCCAGCAGCTTGGCGGGACAGAGCACAGATACGCAGTATTTT. This sequence encodes CASSLAGQSTDTQYF. Full variable domain (outside the CDR3, taken from reference TRBV5-6 and TRBJ2-3): DAGVTQSPTHLIKTRGQQVTLRCSPKSGHDTVSWYQQALGQGPQFIFQYYEEEERQRGNFPDRFSGHQFPNYSSELNVNALLLGDSALYLCASSLAGQSTDTQYFGPGTRLTVL.